These 5 T cell receptor beta chains were all obtained from the same sample, sequenced in a study of cytomegalovirus exposure and HLA in healthy donors (dated by TCRdb to the late 2010s). Libraries were made using the immunoSEQ multiplex PCR assay. A mixture of 60 forward primers for TCR Vbeta segments and 13 reverse primers for TCR Jbeta segments was used in the multiplex PCR. The clones in this table, taken by TCRdb from immuneACCESS, are in-frame only. Not every clone is retained; where verified, under half of the shortfall comes from an unresolved V gene, and the cause of the rest is unknown. The sample has 110,000 to 150,000 clones on record, 84% of them singletons. The top ten clonotypes cover around 2.5% of the sample. Sequencing was done on a sample of PBMCs. These receptors all come from a boy aged 2 to 10 in good health and CMV-seronegative.

V usage is TRBV4-1 and J usage is TRBJ2-5; 7 nucleotides line up with TRBD2. Germline V gene data show CDR1 as MGHRA and CDR2 as YSYEKL. The CDR3 loop spans 15 amino acids. J gave up 5 bases and V 4 bases, and 10 bases lay outside the gene matches. The CDR3 loop reads CASSPGGGGYETQYF. The CDR3 DNA reads as TGCGCCAGCAGCCCAGGTGGGGGGGGATATGAGACCCAGTACTTC.

A few counts support this clone. The chain carries TRBV5-1 and TRBJ2-7; 10 bases are shared with TRBD2. J gave up 1 base and V 5 bases, and 3 bases lay outside the gene matches. Germline V gene data show CDR1 as SGHRS and CDR2 as YFSETQ. The length of the CDR3 is 14 residues. The CDR3 DNA reads as TGCGCCAGCAGGGCTAGCGGGAGATCCTACGAGCAGTACTTC. This codes for CASRASGRSYEQYF. The full variable domain, in which reference TRBV5-1 and TRBJ2-7 provide the parts outside the CDR3, is KAGVTQTPRYLIKTRGQQVTLSCSPISGHRSVSWYQQTPGQGLQFLFEYFSETQRNKGNFPGRFSGRQFSNSRSEMNVSTLELGDSALYLCASRASGRSYEQYFGPGTRLTVT.

The chain is built from TRBV28 and TRBJ1-1; a weak D match, TRBD1 (5 bases). With 3 bases removed from V and 4 bases from J, the gap between germline ends came to 12 bases. The length of the CDR3 is 14 residues. Germline CDR1 MDHEN, CDR2 SYDVKM. The CDR3 nucleotides read TGTGCCAGCAGTTTGTCAGGGAGGCCCACTGAAGCTTTCTTT. Amino acid sequence: CASSLSGRPTEAFF.

This clone was seen more than once but under ten times. The rearrangement links TRBV10-3 to TRBJ2-1; TRBD1 aligns across 9 bases. Germline V gene lookup returns CDR1 ENHRY and CDR2 SYGVKD. CDR3 length: 14 residues. Trimming at V came to 10 bases and at J to 1 base, leaving 5 bases not matched to a gene. The CDR3 coding sequence is TGTGCCACGTCGACAGGGGGGTCCTACAATGAGCAGTTCTTC. Translating gives CATSTGGSYNEQFF.

The CDR3 DNA is TGTGCCAGCAGCGCCAGGACAAGAAACACCATATATTTT. Translation gives CASSARTRNTIYF. This chain joins TRBV7-8 and TRBJ1-3; tentative D call: TRBD1 (5 bases). The CDR3 extends over 13 amino acids. With 5 bases removed from V and 5 bases from J, the gap between germline ends came to 10 bases. Germline CDR1 and CDR2: SGHVS and FQNEAQ.